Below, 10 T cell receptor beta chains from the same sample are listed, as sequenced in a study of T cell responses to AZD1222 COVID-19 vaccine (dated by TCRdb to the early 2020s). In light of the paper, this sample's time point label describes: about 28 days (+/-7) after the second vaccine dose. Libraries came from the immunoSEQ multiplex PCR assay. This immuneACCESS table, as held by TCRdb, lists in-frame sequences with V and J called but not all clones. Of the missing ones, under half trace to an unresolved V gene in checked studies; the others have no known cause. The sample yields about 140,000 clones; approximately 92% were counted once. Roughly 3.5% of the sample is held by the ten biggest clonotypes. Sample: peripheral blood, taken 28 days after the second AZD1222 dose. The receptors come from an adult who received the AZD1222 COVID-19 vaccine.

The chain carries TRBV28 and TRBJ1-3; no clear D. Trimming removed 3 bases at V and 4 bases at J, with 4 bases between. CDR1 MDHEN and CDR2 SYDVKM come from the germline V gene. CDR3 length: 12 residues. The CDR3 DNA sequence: TGTGCCAGCAGTTTCGAAGGAAACACCATATATTTT. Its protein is CASSFEGNTIYF.

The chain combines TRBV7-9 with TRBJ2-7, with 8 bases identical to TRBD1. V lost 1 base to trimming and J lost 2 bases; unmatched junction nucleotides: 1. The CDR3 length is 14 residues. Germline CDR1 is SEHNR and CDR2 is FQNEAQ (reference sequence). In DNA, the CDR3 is TGTGCCAGCAGCTTAGGGACAGGGACCTACGAGCAGTACTTC. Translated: CASSLGTGTYEQYF.

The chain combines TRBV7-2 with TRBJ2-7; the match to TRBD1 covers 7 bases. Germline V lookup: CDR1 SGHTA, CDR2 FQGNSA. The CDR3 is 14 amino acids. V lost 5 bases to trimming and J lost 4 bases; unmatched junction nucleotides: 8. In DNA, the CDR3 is TGTGCCAGCAGCCCCACAGGGGTGCTGTACGAGCAGTACTTC. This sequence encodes CASSPTGVLYEQYF.

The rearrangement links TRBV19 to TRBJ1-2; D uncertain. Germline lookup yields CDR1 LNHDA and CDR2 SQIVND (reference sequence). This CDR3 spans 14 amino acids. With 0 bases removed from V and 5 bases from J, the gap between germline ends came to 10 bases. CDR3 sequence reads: CASSIDPVIYGYTF. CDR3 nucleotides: TGTGCCAGTAGTATAGATCCGGTTATATATGGCTACACCTTC. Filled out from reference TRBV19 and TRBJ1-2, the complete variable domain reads DGGITQSPKYLFRKEGQNVTLSCEQNLNHDAMYWYRQDPGQGLRLIYYSQIVNDFQKGDIAEGYSVSREKKESFPLTVTSAQKNPTAFYLCASSIDPVIYGYTFGSGTRLTVV.

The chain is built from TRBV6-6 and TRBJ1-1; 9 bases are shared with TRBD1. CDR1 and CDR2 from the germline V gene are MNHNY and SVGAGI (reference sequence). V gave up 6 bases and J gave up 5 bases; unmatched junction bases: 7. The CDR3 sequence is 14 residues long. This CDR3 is CASRSTGGGTEAFF. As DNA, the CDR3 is TGTGCCAGCAGGAGCACAGGGGGCGGAACTGAAGCTTTCTTT.

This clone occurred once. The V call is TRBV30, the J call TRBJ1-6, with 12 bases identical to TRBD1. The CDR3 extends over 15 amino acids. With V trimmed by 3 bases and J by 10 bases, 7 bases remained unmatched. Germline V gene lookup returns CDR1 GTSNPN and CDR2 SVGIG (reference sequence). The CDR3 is CAWSPGTGGWSPLHF. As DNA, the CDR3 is TGTGCCTGGAGCCCAGGGACAGGGGGCTGGTCACCCCTCCACTTT.

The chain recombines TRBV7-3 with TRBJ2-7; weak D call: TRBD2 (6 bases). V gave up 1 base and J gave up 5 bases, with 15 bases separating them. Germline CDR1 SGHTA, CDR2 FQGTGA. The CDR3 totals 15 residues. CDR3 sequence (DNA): TGTGCCAGCAGCTTAAGGGCAGGGACTCTCCACGAGCAGTACTTC. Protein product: CASSLRAGTLHEQYF. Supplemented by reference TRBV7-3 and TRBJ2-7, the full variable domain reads GAGVSQTPSNKVTEKGKYVELRCDPISGHTALYWYRQSLGQGPEFLIYFQGTGAADDSGLPNDRFFAVRPEGSVSTLKIQRTERGDSAVYLCASSLRAGTLHEQYFGPGTRLTVT.

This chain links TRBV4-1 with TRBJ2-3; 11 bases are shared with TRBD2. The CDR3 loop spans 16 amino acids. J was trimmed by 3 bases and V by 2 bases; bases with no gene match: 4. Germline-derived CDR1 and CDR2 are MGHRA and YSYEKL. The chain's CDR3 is CASSQLLAGATDTQYF. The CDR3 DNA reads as TGCGCCAGCAGCCAATTACTAGCGGGAGCAACAGATACGCAGTATTTT.

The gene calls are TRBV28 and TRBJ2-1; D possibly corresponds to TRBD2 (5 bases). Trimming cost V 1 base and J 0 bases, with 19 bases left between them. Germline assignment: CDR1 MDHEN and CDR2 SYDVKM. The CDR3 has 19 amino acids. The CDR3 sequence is CASSLSASSPLSSYNEQFF. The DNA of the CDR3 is TGTGCCAGCAGTTTATCGGCTAGCAGTCCTCTGAGCTCCTACAATGAGCAGTTCTTC.

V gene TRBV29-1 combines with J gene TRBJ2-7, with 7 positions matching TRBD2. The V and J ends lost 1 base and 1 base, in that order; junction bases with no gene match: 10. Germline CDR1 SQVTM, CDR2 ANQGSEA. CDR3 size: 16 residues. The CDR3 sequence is CSVEVQGAGLSYEQYF. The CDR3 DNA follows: TGCAGCGTTGAAGTCCAGGGAGCGGGGCTGTCCTACGAGCAGTACTTC.